This is a list of T cell receptor beta chains from one sample in a study of blood T cell repertoires in COVID-19. Data came from immunoSEQ multiplex PCR; TCRdb stores just in-frame clones and leaves some out. The sample consists of fewer than 130,000 clones, 85% to 90% of them appearing once. Sequencing was done on a sample of peripheral blood. The source is an elderly woman with acute or convalescent COVID-19. Each CDR3 is given with its conserved first and last residue. A D gene is named only where the DNA matches it firmly. Size values are once, few and many counts, or a class for expanded clones, and some rows have none.

once	TRBV7-6	TRBJ2-3	TRBD1	CASSFRTGSVGDTQYF	TGTGCCAGCAGCTTTCGGACAGGGTCGGTGGGAGATACGCAGTATTTT
NA	TRBV19	TRBJ1-1	NA	CASSEDRNTEAFF	TGTGCCAGTAGTGAGGACAGAAACACTGAAGCTTTCTTT
NA	TRBV7-3	TRBJ2-2	TRBD2	CASSRTSTLSTGELFF	TGTGCCAGCAGCCGGACTAGCACGTTGTCGACCGGGGAGCTGTTTTTT
few	TRBV24-1	TRBJ1-2	NA	CATSEAGYGYTF	TGTGCCACCAGTGAAGCCGGCTATGGCTACACCTTC
once	TRBV7-9	TRBJ2-3	NA	CASSLAWAADTQYF	TGTGCCAGCAGCCTAGCTTGGGCTGCAGATACGCAGTATTTT
NA	TRBV5-8	TRBJ2-1	NA	CASSLLVDNEQFF	TGTGCCAGCAGCTTGTTGGTAGACAATGAGCAGTTCTTC
NA	TRBV19	TRBJ2-4	NA	CASSSRDIVKNIQYF	TGTGCCAGTAGTTCCCGGGACATCGTCAAAAACATTCAGTACTTC
NA	TRBV27	TRBJ1-2	TRBD1	CASSSGQGGSGYTF	TGTGCCAGCAGTTCCGGACAGGGCGGGAGTGGCTACACCTTC
NA	TRBV4-1	TRBJ2-7	TRBD1	CASSQEGVGQGREQYF	TGCGCCAGCAGCCAAGAAGGAGTGGGACAGGGGCGGGAGCAGTACTTC
NA	TRBV7-6	TRBJ1-2	NA	CASSLAGGREDYGYTF	TGTGCCAGCAGCTTAGCGGGGGGGAGGGAAGACTATGGCTACACCTTC
once	TRBV5-4	TRBJ2-7	TRBD1	CASSLNLGQPTYEQYF	TGTGCCAGCAGCTTGAATTTGGGACAGCCAACCTACGAGCAGTACTTC
NA	TRBV6-5	TRBJ1-5	NA	CASSYSIGGGPQHF	TGTGCCAGCAGTTACTCGATCGGCGGAGGGCCCCAGCATTTT
NA	TRBV12-3/TRBV12-4	TRBJ2-1	NA	CASSFGGYNEQFF	TGTGCCAGCAGTTTCGGCGGTTACAATGAGCAGTTCTTC
NA	TRBV10-3	TRBJ2-7	NA	CAIRPMDAGSYEQYF	TGTGCCATCAGGCCCATGGACGCAGGGTCCTACGAGCAGTACTTC
once	TRBV5-6	TRBJ1-2	NA	CASSPSIQFYGYTF	TGTGCCAGCAGCCCTTCCATCCAGTTCTATGGCTACACCTTC
NA	TRBV9	TRBJ1-3	NA	CASSVGGGVGNTIYF	TGTGCCAGCAGCGTAGGAGGGGGAGTCGGAAACACCATATATTTT
NA	TRBV7-3	TRBJ1-4	NA	CASSLQGIANEKLFF	TGTGCCAGCAGCTTACAGGGGATTGCTAATGAAAAACTGTTTTTT
NA	TRBV28	TRBJ2-7	NA	CASSRGSYEQYF	TGTGCCAGCAGTAGGGGCTCCTACGAGCAGTACTTC
NA	TRBV10-2	TRBJ1-6	TRBD1	CASSESETGRSSPLHF	TGCGCCAGCAGTGAGTCGGAGACAGGGAGGAGTTCACCCCTCCACTTT
NA	TRBV30	TRBJ2-3	TRBD2	CARGGAVFTDTQYF	TGTGCCCGCGGGGGGGCCGTTTTCACAGATACGCAGTATTTT
NA	TRBV2	TRBJ2-5	TRBD1	CASSRGTGGRETQYF	TGTGCCAGCAGCAGAGGGACAGGGGGGAGGGAGACCCAGTACTTC
NA	TRBV25-1	TRBJ1-1	TRBD1	CASSELTGGADTEAFF	TGTGCCAGCAGTGAATTGACAGGGGGCGCGGACACTGAAGCTTTCTTT
once	TRBV11-2	TRBJ1-6	NA	CASSPGSSYNSPLHF	TGTGCCAGCAGCCCCGGGAGCTCCTATAATTCACCCCTCCACTTT
NA	TRBV29-1	TRBJ2-3	NA	CSVEDGNTDTQYF	TGCAGCGTTGAAGACGGGAACACAGATACGCAGTATTTT
NA	TRBV18	TRBJ1-4	TRBD1	CASSPLGGIGEKLFF	TGTGCCAGCTCACCACTAGGGGGCATCGGTGAAAAACTGTTTTTT
NA	TRBV3-1/TRBV3-2	TRBJ1-1	NA	CASREGGLGTEAFF	TGTGCCAGCAGGGAAGGGGGTTTGGGCACTGAAGCTTTCTTT
NA	TRBV7-8	TRBJ2-7	NA	CASSLGVQGYEQYF	TGTGCCAGCAGCTTAGGGGTACAGGGATACGAGCAGTACTTC
few	TRBV7-8	TRBJ2-5	TRBD1	CASSLRGQGETQYF	TGTGCCAGCAGCTTAAGGGGACAGGGGGAGACCCAGTACTTC
NA	TRBV4-3	TRBJ1-1	NA	CASSSRGGEDTEAFF	TGCGCCAGCAGCTCCCGCGGGGGAGAGGACACTGAAGCTTTCTTT
NA	TRBV5-1	TRBJ2-1	NA	CASSKQGNSYNEQFF	TGCGCCAGCAGCAAACAGGGAAACTCCTACAATGAGCAGTTCTTC
NA	TRBV20-1	TRBJ1-4	TRBD1	CSASPGQATNEKLFF	TGCAGTGCTAGTCCCGGACAGGCCACTAATGAAAAACTGTTTTTT
NA	TRBV7-2	TRBJ1-5	TRBD1	CASSLSTGGRQPQHF	TGTGCCAGCAGCTTGAGTACAGGGGGCCGTCAGCCCCAGCATTTT
once	TRBV10-3	TRBJ2-2	NA	CAISEAGGDTTGELFF	TGTGCCATCAGTGAAGCTGGGGGCGATACCACCGGGGAGCTGTTTTTT
NA	TRBV4-1	TRBJ2-1	TRBD2	CASSQDGGGLALQFF	TGCGCCAGCAGCCAAGATGGGGGGGGTCTGGCGCTACAGTTCTTC
NA	TRBV28	TRBJ2-5	TRBD2	CASSFVLAGGQETQYF	TGTGCCAGCAGTTTCGTCCTAGCGGGGGGGCAAGAGACCCAGTACTTC
NA	TRBV6-5	TRBJ1-1	NA	CASRTDDRFHTEAFF	TGTGCCAGCAGAACCGATGACAGGTTTCACACTGAAGCTTTCTTT
NA	TRBV5-5	TRBJ2-7	NA	CASSPVGLAYEQYF	TGTGCCAGCAGCCCGGTGGGACTCGCCTACGAGCAGTACTTC
NA	TRBV24-1	TRBJ2-1	TRBD2	CATSDFAAGDNEQFF	TGTGCCACCAGTGATTTTGCGGCGGGGGACAATGAGCAGTTCTTC
few	TRBV18	TRBJ2-3	TRBD2	CASSYTSGGRTDTQYF	TGTGCCAGCTCCTACACTAGCGGGGGACGCACAGATACGCAGTATTTT
once	TRBV19	TRBJ1-2	TRBD1	CASRRTGENYGYTF	TGTGCCAGTAGGAGGACAGGGGAAAACTATGGCTACACCTTC
NA	TRBV5-8	TRBJ2-7	NA	CASRNNPGEYF	TGTGCCAGCAGGAACAACCCGGGGGAGTACTTC
NA	TRBV30	TRBJ1-1	NA	CAWSVQEGTEAFF	TGTGCCTGGAGTGTACAGGAAGGGACTGAAGCTTTCTTT
NA	TRBV14	TRBJ2-2	TRBD1	CASSQAGTGVTGELFF	TGTGCCAGCAGCCAAGCCGGGACAGGGGTCACCGGGGAGCTGTTTTTT
NA	TRBV5-1	TRBJ1-5	TRBD1	CASSPGQGGRNQPQHF	TGCGCCAGCAGCCCGGGACAGGGCGGCCGGAATCAGCCCCAGCATTTT
NA	TRBV6-5	TRBJ2-7	NA	CASSQLASGEQYF	TGTGCCAGCAGCCAACTAGCCTCGGGGGAGCAGTACTTC
NA	TRBV30	TRBJ1-5	NA	CAWSPRTRSNQPQHF	TGTGCCTGGAGTCCCAGGACTAGGAGCAATCAGCCCCAGCATTTT
NA	TRBV5-1	TRBJ2-7	NA	CASSYTGGGQSSYEQYF	TGCGCCAGCAGCTACACTGGCGGGGGCCAGAGCTCCTACGAGCAGTACTTC